This is a list of T cell receptor beta chains from one sample in a study of cytomegalovirus exposure and HLA in healthy donors. Method: immunoSEQ multiplex PCR; TCRdb's copy keeps in-frame clones and lacks some. The sample lists about 170,000 clones, around four fifths occurring once. The sample was PBMCs. These receptor sequences come from a female donor in good health and CMV-seronegative. CDR3s include the opening cysteine and the closing phenylalanine or tryptophan. Rows may omit the clone size; those that give it use once, few, many or a size class.

v_call: TRBV4-1
clone_size: few
cdr3_aa: CASSLAGTEVEQYF

v_call: TRBV7-8
clone_size: -
cdr3_aa: CASSLSPEGGLNTEAFF

v_call: TRBV7-9
clone_size: -
cdr3_aa: CSSSSQGPYGYTF

v_call: TRBV5-6
clone_size: -
cdr3_aa: CASSLITGGVHEQYF

v_call: TRBV5-1
clone_size: -
cdr3_aa: CASSLANGREGEKLFF

v_call: TRBV19
clone_size: once
cdr3_aa: CASSTRVGDTQYF

v_call: TRBV6-5
clone_size: -
cdr3_aa: CASREGHSEAFF

v_call: TRBV28
clone_size: -
cdr3_aa: CASSSGTSGGTQETQYF

v_call: TRBV19
clone_size: -
cdr3_aa: CASSIQGGQPQHF

v_call: TRBV5-1
clone_size: -
cdr3_aa: CASRLLTSGSHEQYF

v_call: TRBV11-2
clone_size: -
cdr3_aa: CASSQSIAGGRNEQFF

v_call: TRBV15
clone_size: -
cdr3_aa: CATSRGGGQTEAFF

v_call: TRBV5-1
clone_size: -
cdr3_aa: CASSLEGQRNSYEQYF

v_call: TRBV5-8
clone_size: -
cdr3_aa: CASSQRGGELFF

v_call: TRBV7-2
clone_size: -
cdr3_aa: CASSLDRGTEAFF

v_call: TRBV10-3
clone_size: -
cdr3_aa: CAITRTSGGLYEQYF

v_call: TRBV5-8
clone_size: -
cdr3_aa: CASSLHLGQAYGYTF

v_call: TRBV7-9
clone_size: -
cdr3_aa: CASSRTGTIDEQYF

v_call: TRBV19
clone_size: -
cdr3_aa: CASTLSGGIPYEQYF

v_call: TRBV29-1
clone_size: few
cdr3_aa: CSVDGQTEAFF

v_call: TRBV7-2
clone_size: -
cdr3_aa: CASSSSGGMAEAFF

v_call: TRBV10-3
clone_size: -
cdr3_aa: CAITLTSGGDTDTQYF

v_call: TRBV7-9
clone_size: -
cdr3_aa: CASSPQTSGSLQFF

v_call: TRBV2
clone_size: -
cdr3_aa: CASTPGTEIYEQYF